These 18 T cell receptor beta chains share one sample of origin, sequenced in a study of shared clonotypes between healthy human individuals. Profiling relied on immunoSEQ multiplex PCR, and the TCRdb table lists in-frame clones only, not all of them. Of under 1,900,000 clones listed, 98% are singletons. The specimen was naive CD4+ T cells sorted from blood. Subset specified: CD45RA+ positively selected. Every receptor here comes from a man aged 30 to 45 in good health.

This clone was seen once. The rearrangement joins TRBV6-5 to TRBJ2-7, with 8 bases lining up with TRBD1. The germline CDR1 and CDR2 sequences are MNHEY and SVGAGI. V shed 6 bases and J 0 bases; nucleotides not matched to a gene: 4. The CDR3 totals 14 residues. CDR3 region: CASRGTGGSYEQYF. The CDR3 nucleotides read TGTGCCAGCAGGGGTACAGGGGGCTCCTACGAGCAGTACTTC.

The chain joins TRBV9 to TRBJ1-4, with 9 bases that match TRBD1. Germline values: CDR1 SGDLS, CDR2 YYNGEE. Trimming at V came to 0 bases and at J to 3 bases, leaving 3 bases not matched to a gene. This CDR3 region has 16 residues. CDR3 nucleotide sequence: TGTGCCAGCAGCGTAGGGGACAGGGACGCTAATGAAAAACTGTTTTTT. This gives the protein CASSVGDRDANEKLFF.

The J gene is TRBJ1-3, the V gene TRBV9; 8 bases agree with TRBD1. V gave up 0 bases and J gave up 0 bases; unmatched junction bases: 5. Germline loops: CDR1 SGDLS, CDR2 YYNGEE. The CDR3 covers 17 residues. As DNA, the CDR3 is TGTGCCAGCAGCGTAGGTCCGGACAGGGCCTCTGGAAACACCATATATTTT. This gives the protein CASSVGPDRASGNTIYF.

The V call is TRBV5-4, the J call TRBJ2-5, with TRBD1 matching over 7 bases. In germline, CDR1 is SGHNT, CDR2 YYREEE (reference sequence). Trimming cost V 4 bases and J 1 base; bases outside gene matches: 4. The CDR3 contains 14 residues. CDR3 coding DNA: TGTGCCAGCAGCCACCGGGACAGCCAAGAGACCCAGTACTTC. Its translation is CASSHRDSQETQYF.

The chain has TRBV7-2 and TRBJ2-1; weak D call: TRBD1 (5 bases). V lost 0 bases and J 10 bases, leaving 10 bases between the germline ends. The CDR3 has 13 residues. Germline-derived CDR1 and CDR2 are SGHTA and FQGNSA. The CDR3 loop is CASSLAVAGEQFF. CDR3 in DNA: TGTGCCAGCAGCTTAGCGGTGGCAGGGGAGCAGTTCTTC.

The J gene is TRBJ2-5, the V gene TRBV27; D is undetermined. CDR3 length: 14 amino acids. Trimming took off 5 bases at V and 5 bases at J, with 15 bases between the two ends. CDR1 is MNHEY, CDR2 SMNVEV, per germline (reference sequence). The CDR3 region has the DNA TGTGCCAGCAGTACCGTATCGGCGAGGGAGACCCAGTACTTC. Amino acids: CASSTVSARETQYF.

The V gene is TRBV11-2, the J gene TRBJ2-7, with D unresolved. CDR1 and CDR2 (germline): SGHAT, FQNNGV. The CDR3 spans 14 residues. V was shortened by 0 bases and J by 2 bases, with 8 bases between the two germline ends. CDR3 in amino acids: CASSLEQHTYEQYF. The CDR3 DNA follows: TGTGCCAGCAGCTTAGAACAGCATACCTACGAGCAGTACTTC.

The chain joins TRBV7-3 to TRBJ2-6, with 7 bases matching TRBD1. Per the germline V gene, CDR1 is SGHTA and CDR2 is FQGTGA. This CDR3 has 16 amino acids. The junction had 6 bases not matched to a gene; V was cut back by 5 bases and J by 2 bases. The CDR3 reads CASSPDRVAGANVLTF. CDR3 DNA: TGTGCCAGCAGCCCCGACAGGGTAGCTGGGGCCAACGTCCTGACTTTC.

For this clone: Other DNA sequences in this specimen translate into the identical CDR3. The chain couples TRBV5-1 to TRBJ2-3, with 7 bases lining up with TRBD2. The germline gives CDR1 SGHRS, CDR2 YFSETQ. CDR3 length equals 16 residues. With 1 base clipped from V and 0 bases from J, the junction kept 5 bases outside the gene matches. CDR3 bases: TGCGCCAGCAGCTTGCTGGGCGGGAGTAGCACAGATACGCAGTATTTT. This encodes CASSLLGGSSTDTQYF.

V gene TRBV10-3 combines with J gene TRBJ2-7; 10 bases line up with TRBD2. The CDR3 runs to 18 residues. Trimming cost V 4 bases and J 2 bases; bases outside gene matches: 14. Germline V gene lookup returns CDR1 ENHRY and CDR2 SYGVKD. CDR3 DNA: TGTGCCATCAGTGTCTGGAGTGGGGGGACTAGCGTCCCCTACGAGCAGTACTTC. Encoded protein: CAISVWSGGTSVPYEQYF.

The chain couples TRBV9 to TRBJ2-7, with D possibly being TRBD1 or TRBD2 (5 bases each). The length of the CDR3 is 16 residues. CDR1 is SGDLS and CDR2 is YYNGEE in the germline V gene. The V end was cut by 3 bases, the J end by 7 bases, with 23 bases between. CDR3 nucleotide sequence: TGTGCCAGCAGCGCGGGCGGGCCAGGGCCCTTGGGGGAGCAGTACTTC. As protein: CASSAGGPGPLGEQYF.

This clone appeared a single time. The rearrangement joins TRBV5-1 to TRBJ2-7; TRBD2 agrees at 8 bases. The CDR3 is 16 amino acids. V dropped 4 bases and J dropped 1; count of bases not matched to a gene: 10. Germline lookup yields CDR1 SGHRS and CDR2 YFSETQ. The CDR3 loop is CASSTKALAVSYEQYF. The CDR3 DNA reads as TGCGCCAGCAGCACCAAGGCACTAGCGGTGTCCTACGAGCAGTACTTC.

The V gene is TRBV2, the J gene TRBJ2-2; D is perhaps TRBD1 or TRBD2 (5 bases each). Germline CDR1 is SNHLY and CDR2 is FYNNEI. CDR3 length: 13 residues. V dropped 6 bases and J dropped 4 bases, with 9 bases sitting between them. The CDR3 sequence is CASSPGATGELFF. Here the CDR3 DNA reads TGTGCCAGCAGCCCCGGGGCCACCGGGGAGCTGTTTTTT.

The chain recombines TRBV27 with TRBJ2-7; TRBD1 matches at 8 bases. Germline V CDR1 and CDR2: MNHEY, SMNVEV (reference sequence). V was clipped by 5 bases and J by 4 bases; unmatched bases: 13. The CDR3 loop spans 16 amino acids. The CDR3 region is CASSPDWTGLSYEQYF. In nucleotides, the CDR3 is TGTGCCAGCAGTCCAGATTGGACAGGGCTTTCTTACGAGCAGTACTTC.

The chain links TRBV9 to TRBJ2-7, with 8 bases fitting TRBD2. The CDR3 runs 16 residues. Germline-derived CDR1 and CDR2 are SGDLS and YYNGEE. Trimming removed 0 bases from V and 3 bases from J; junction bases left unmatched: 8. The DNA for the CDR3 is TGTGCCAGCAGCGTAGGACTCAGCGGGAGAGACTACGAGCAGTACTTC. It is translated as CASSVGLSGRDYEQYF.

The chain has TRBV27 and TRBJ2-7; D unclear. The CDR3 extends over 12 amino acids. Per the germline V gene, CDR1 is MNHEY and CDR2 is SMNVEV (reference sequence). V shed 2 bases and J shed 12 bases, with 14 bases lying between them. The CDR3 sequence: CASSLNRYRMYF. The DNA of the CDR3 is TGTGCCAGCAGTTTAAATCGGTACCGCATGTACTTC.

This chain uses TRBV7-2 with TRBJ2-5; possible D gene TRBD2, 7 bases. The V end lost 9 bases, the J end lost 4 bases, and 15 bases lay between the germline ends. Germline V gives CDR1 SGHTA, CDR2 FQGNSA. CDR3 length equals 13 residues. The DNA for the CDR3 is TGTGCCAGTAGGGGGGGGAACCGAGAGACCCAGTACTTC. It codes for CASRGGNRETQYF.

The V gene is TRBV28, the J gene TRBJ2-3; D is unclear. Trimming cost V 3 bases and J 3 bases, with 10 bases left between them. Germline CDR1 reads MDHEN; CDR2 reads SYDVKM. The CDR3 is 14 amino acids. CDR3 residues: CASSFPAQTDTQYF. The DNA for the CDR3 is TGTGCCAGCAGTTTCCCAGCTCAGACAGATACGCAGTATTTT.